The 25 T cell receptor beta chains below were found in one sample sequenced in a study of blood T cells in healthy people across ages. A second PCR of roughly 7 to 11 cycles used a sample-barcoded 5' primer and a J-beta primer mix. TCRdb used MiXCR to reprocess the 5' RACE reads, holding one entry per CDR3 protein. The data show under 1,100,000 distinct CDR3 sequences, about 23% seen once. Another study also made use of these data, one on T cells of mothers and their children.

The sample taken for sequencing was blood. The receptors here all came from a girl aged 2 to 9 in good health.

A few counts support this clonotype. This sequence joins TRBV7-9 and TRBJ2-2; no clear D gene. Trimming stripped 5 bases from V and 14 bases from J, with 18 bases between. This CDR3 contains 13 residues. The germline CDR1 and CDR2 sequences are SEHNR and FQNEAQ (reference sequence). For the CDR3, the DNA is TGTGCCAGCAGCCCTGACGCCTCTCCGGGTCTGTTTTTT. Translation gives CASSPDASPGLFF.

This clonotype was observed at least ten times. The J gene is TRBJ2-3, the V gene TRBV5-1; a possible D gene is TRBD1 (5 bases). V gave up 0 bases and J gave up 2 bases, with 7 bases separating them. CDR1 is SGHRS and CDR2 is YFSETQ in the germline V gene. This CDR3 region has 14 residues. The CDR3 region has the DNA TGCGCCAGCAGCTTGGGACAGATCACAGATACGCAGTATTTT. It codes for CASSLGQITDTQYF.

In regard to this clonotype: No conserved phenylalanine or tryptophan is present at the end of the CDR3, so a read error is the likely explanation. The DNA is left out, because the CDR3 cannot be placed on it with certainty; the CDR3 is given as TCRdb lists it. The chain's CDR3 is CASSLAGNYNEQLL. The genes are TRBV28 and TRBJ2-1; TRBD2 reflects the table's D call only, with no check against the DNA. CDR1 and CDR2 from the germline V gene are MDHEN and SYDVKM. Ends included, the CDR3 has 14 residues.

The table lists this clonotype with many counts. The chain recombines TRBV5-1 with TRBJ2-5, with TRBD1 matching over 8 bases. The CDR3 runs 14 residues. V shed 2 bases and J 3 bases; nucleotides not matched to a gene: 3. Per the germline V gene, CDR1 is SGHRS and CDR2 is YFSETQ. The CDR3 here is CASSLPGQEETQYF. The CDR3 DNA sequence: TGCGCCAGCAGCTTACCGGGACAGGAAGAGACCCAGTACTTC.

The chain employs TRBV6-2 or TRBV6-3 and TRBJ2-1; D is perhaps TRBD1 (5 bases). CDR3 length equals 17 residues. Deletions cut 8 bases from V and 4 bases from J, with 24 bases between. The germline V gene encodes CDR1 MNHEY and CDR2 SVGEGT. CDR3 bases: TGTGCCAGCGACAGTTCCAAGGAACTCCGTGGATACAATGAGCAGTTCTTC. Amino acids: CASDSSKELRGYNEQFF.

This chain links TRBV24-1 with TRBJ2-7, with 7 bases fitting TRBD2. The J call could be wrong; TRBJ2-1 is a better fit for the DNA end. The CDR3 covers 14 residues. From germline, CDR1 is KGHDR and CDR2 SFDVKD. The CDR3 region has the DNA TGTGCCACCCGTGCAGCGGGGTCATACAATGAGCAGTTCTTC. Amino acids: CATRAAGSYNEQFF.

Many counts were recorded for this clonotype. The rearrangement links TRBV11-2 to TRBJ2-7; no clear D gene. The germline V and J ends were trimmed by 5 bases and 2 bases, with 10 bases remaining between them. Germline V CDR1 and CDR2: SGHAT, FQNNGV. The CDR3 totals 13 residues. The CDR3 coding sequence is TGTGCCAGCAGCCTTGGGCCACCCTACGAGCAGTACTTC. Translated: CASSLGPPYEQYF.

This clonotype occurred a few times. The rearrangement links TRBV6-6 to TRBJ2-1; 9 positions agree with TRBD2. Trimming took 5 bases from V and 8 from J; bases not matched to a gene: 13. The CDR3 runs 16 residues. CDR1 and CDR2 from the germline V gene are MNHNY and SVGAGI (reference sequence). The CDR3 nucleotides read TGTGCCAGCAGTCCACCGCCAGCGGGAGGTAGGGATGAGCAGTTCTTC. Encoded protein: CASSPPPAGGRDEQFF.

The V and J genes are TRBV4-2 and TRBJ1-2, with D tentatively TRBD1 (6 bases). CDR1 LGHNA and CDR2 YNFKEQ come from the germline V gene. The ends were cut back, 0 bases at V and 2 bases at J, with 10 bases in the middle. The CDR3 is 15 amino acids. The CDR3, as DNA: TGTGCCAGCAGCCAAGAAGCAGGGGTAAACTATGGCTACACCTTC. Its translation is CASSQEAGVNYGYTF.

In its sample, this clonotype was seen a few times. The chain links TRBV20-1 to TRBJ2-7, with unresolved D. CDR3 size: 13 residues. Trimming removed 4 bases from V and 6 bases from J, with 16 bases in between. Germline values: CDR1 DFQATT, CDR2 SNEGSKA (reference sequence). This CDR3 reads CSANPLLVTEQYF. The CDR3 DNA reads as TGCAGTGCTAACCCGTTGCTAGTCACCGAGCAGTACTTC.

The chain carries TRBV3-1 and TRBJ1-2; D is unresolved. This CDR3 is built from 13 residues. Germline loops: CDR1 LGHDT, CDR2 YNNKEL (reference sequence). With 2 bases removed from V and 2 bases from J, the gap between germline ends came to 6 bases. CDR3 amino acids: CASSQRENYGYTF. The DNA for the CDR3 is TGTGCCAGCAGCCAAAGGGAAAACTATGGCTACACCTTC.

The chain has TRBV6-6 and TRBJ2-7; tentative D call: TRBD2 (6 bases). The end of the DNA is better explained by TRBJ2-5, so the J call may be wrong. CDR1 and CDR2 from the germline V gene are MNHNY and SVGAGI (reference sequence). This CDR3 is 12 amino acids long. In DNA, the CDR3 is TGTGCCAGCGAGGGGCTAGCGGAGACCCAGTACTTC. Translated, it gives CASEGLAETQYF.

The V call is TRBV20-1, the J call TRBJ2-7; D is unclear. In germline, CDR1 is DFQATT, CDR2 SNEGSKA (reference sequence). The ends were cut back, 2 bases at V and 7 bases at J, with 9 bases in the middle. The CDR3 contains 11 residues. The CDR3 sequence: CSARSSREQYF. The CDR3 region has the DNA TGCAGTGCTAGATCGTCCCGGGAGCAGTACTTC.

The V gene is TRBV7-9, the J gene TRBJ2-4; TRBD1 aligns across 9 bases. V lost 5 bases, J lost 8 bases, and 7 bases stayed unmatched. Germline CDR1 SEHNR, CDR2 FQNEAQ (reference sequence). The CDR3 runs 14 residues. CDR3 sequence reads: CASSHRDRVDIQYF. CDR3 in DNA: TGTGCCAGCAGCCACCGGGACAGGGTGGACATTCAGTACTTC.

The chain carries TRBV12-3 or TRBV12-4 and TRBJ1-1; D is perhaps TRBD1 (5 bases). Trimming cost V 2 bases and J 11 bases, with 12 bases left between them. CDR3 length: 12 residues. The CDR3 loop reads CASSLSRVGAFF. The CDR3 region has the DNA TGTGCCAGCAGTTTATCCAGGGTTGGGGCTTTCTTT.

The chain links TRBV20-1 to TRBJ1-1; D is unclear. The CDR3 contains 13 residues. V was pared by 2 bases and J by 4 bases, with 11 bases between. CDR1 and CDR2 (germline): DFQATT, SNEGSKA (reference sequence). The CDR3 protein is CSARKGLGTEAFF. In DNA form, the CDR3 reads TGCAGTGCTAGAAAGGGTTTGGGCACTGAAGCTTTCTTT.

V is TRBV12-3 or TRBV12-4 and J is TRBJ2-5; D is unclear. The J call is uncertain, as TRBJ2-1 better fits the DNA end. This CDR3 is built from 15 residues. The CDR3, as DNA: TGTGCCAGCAGTCCCCTTGATAACCCGTACAATGAGCAGTTCTTC. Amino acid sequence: CASSPLDNPYNEQFF.

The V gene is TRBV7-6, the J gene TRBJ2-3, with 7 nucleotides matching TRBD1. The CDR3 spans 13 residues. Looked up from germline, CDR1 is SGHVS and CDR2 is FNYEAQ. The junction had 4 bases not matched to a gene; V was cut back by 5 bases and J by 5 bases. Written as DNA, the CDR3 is TGTGCCAGCAGCCTGACAGGGAGAGATACGCAGTATTTT. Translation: CASSLTGRDTQYF. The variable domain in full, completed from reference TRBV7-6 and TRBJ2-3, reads GAGVSQSPRYKVTKRGQDVALRCDPISGHVSLYWYRQALGQGPEFLTYFNYEAQQDKSGLPNDRFSAERPEGSISTLTIQRTEQRDSAMYRCASSLTGRDTQYFGPGTRLTVL.

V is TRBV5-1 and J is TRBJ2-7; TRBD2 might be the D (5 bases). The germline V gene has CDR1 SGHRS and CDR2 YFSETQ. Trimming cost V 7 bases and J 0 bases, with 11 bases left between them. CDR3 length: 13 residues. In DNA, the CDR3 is TGCGCCAGCGGTCACGGGGTCTCCTACGAGCAGTACTTC. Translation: CASGHGVSYEQYF.

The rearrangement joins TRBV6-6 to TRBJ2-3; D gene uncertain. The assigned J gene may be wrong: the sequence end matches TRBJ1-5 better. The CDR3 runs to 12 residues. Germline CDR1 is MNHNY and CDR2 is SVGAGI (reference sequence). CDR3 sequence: CVTKEGPDTQHF. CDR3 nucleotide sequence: TGTGTCACTAAGGAGGGTCCAGATACGCAGCATTTT.

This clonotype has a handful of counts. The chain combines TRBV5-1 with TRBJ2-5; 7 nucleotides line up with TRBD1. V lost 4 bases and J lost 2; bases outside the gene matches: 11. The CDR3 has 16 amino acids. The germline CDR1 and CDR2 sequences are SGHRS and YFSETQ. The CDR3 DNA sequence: TGCGCCAGCAGCGCAGCCGGGGACAGACCTCAAGAGACCCAGTACTTC. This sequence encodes CASSAAGDRPQETQYF.

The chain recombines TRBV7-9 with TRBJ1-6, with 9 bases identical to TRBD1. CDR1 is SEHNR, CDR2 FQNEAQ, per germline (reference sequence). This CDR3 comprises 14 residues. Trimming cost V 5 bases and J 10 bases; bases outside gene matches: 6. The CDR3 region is CASSAGQGESPLHF. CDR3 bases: TGTGCCAGCAGCGCGGGACAGGGAGAATCACCCCTCCACTTT.

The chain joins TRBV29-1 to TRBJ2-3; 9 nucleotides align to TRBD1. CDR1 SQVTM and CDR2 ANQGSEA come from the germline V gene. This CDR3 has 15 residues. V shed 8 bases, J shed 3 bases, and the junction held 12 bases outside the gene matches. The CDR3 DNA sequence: TGCAGCCTGAGAAGGGGACAGGGAAGGACAGATACGCAGTATTTT. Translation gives CSLRRGQGRTDTQYF.

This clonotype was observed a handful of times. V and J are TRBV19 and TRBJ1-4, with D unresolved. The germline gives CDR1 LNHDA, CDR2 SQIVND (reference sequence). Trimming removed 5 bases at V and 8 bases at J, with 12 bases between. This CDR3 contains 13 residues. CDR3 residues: CASSRVRGEKLFF. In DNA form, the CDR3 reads TGTGCCAGTAGTCGGGTCCGAGGGGAAAAACTGTTTTTT.

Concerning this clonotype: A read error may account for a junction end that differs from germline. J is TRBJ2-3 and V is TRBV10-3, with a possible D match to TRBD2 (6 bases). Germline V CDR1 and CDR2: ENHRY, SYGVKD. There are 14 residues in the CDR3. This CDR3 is CAVNSGAGTDTQYF. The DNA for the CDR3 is TGTGCCGTAAACTCGGGAGCGGGCACGGATACGCAGTATTTT.